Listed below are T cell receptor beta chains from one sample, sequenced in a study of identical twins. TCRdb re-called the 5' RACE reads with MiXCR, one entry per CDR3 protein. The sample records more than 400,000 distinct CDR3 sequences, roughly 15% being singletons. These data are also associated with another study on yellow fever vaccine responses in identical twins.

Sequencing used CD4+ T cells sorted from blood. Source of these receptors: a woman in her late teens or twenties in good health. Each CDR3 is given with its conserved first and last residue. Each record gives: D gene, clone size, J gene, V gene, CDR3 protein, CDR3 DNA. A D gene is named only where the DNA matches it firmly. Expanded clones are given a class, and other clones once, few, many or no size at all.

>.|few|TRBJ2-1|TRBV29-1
CSVGAKAHYNEQFF
TGCAGCGTTGGGGCCAAAGCCCACTACAATGAGCAGTTCTTC
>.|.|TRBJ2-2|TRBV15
CATSTKIGFRGELFF
TGTGCCACCAGCACCAAGATAGGATTTCGCGGGGAGCTGTTTTTT
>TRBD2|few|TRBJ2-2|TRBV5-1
CASSLTSGITNTGELFF
TGCGCCAGCAGCTTGACTAGCGGGATTACGAACACCGGGGAGCTGTTTTTT
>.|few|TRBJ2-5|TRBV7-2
CASSLASMAGQETQYF
TGTGCCAGCAGCTTAGCGTCCATGGCAGGACAAGAGACCCAGTACTTC
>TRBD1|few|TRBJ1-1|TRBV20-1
CSARTGTGTQAFF
TGCAGTGCTAGAACCGGGACAGGTACTCAAGCTTTCTTT
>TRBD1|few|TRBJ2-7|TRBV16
CASSQPGQGLAEQYF
TGTGCCAGCAGCCAACCGGGACAGGGTTTGGCCGAGCAGTACTTC
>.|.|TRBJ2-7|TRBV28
CASSYRLDLIYEQYF
TGTGCCAGCAGTTACAGACTAGACCTAATATACGAGCAGTACTTC
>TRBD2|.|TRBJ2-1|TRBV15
CATSRGVLRGSRVPYNEQFF
TGTGCCACCAGCAGAGGAGTCTTGCGGGGGTCTCGCGTACCCTACAATGAGCAGTTCTTC
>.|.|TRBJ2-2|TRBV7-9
CATKRSETNTGELFF
TGTGCCACCAAGAGAAGTGAAACGAACACCGGGGAGCTGTTTTTT
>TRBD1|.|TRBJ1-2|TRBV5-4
CASSHLGGQGRNYGYTF
TGTGCCAGCAGCCATTTGGGGGGACAGGGTCGAAACTATGGCTACACCTTC
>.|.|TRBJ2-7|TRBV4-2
CASSQGRNYEQYF
TGTGCCAGCAGCCAGGGACGGAACTACGAGCAGTACTTC
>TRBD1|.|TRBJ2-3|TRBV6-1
CATGTARITDTQYF
TGTGCCACCGGGACAGCGAGGATCACAGATACGCAGTATTTT
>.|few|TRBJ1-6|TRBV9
CASSVQPTQTLNSPLHF
TGTGCCAGCAGCGTACAGCCCACGCAGACCCTCAATTCACCCCTCCACTTT
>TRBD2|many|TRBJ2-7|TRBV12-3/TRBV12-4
CASSFRVTSGRDYEQYF
TGTGCCAGCAGTTTCAGGGTGACTAGCGGGAGGGACTACGAGCAGTACTTC
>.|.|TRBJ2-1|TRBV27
CASSLISVARSYNEQFF
TGTGCCAGCAGTTTGATTAGCGTGGCCCGCTCCTACAATGAGCAGTTCTTC
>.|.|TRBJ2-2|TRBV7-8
CASRSDPITGELFF
TGTGCCAGCAGATCTGATCCCATCACCGGGGAGCTGTTTTTT
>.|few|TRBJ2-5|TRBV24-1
CATSDRQGIQETQYF
TGTGCCACCAGTGATCGTCAGGGGATCCAAGAGACCCAGTACTTC
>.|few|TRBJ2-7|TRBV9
CASSVATDSYEQYF
TGTGCCAGCAGCGTGGCGACGGACTCCTACGAGCAGTACTTC
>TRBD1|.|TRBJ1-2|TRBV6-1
CASSPLPGTAIRSYGYTF
TGTGCCAGCAGTCCCCTACCGGGGACAGCGATCCGTAGCTATGGCTACACCTTC
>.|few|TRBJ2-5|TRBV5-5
CASSLSFSQETQYF
TGTGCCAGCAGCTTGTCTTTCAGCCAAGAGACCCAGTACTTC
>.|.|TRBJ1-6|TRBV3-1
CASSGTSYNSPLHF
TGTGCCAGCAGCGGGACATCTTATAATTCACCCCTCCACTTT
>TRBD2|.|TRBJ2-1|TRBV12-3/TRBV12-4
CASSLTRSGGGYNEQFF
TGTGCCAGCAGTCTAACTCGTAGCGGGGGGGGATACAATGAGCAGTTCTTC
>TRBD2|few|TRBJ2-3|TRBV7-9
CASSPTSGSTQYF
TGTGCCAGCAGCCCTACTAGCGGGAGTACGCAGTATTTT
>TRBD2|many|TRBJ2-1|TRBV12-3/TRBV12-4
CASSLLVRGLAPKSYNEQFF
TGTGCCAGCAGTTTACTAGTCCGGGGACTAGCCCCCAAATCCTACAATGAGCAGTTCTTC
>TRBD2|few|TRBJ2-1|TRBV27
CASSLFSGRDNEQFF
TGTGCCAGCAGTTTGTTTAGCGGGAGGGACAATGAGCAGTTCTTC
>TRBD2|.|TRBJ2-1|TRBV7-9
CASSLRSGTSRYNEQFF
TGTGCCAGCAGCCTGAGATCCGGGACTAGCAGATACAATGAGCAGTTCTTC
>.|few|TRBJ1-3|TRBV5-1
CASSPAEGYGNTIYF
TGCGCCAGCAGCCCGGCTGAGGGGTATGGAAACACCATATATTTT
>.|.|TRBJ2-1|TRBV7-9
CASSLVLSSYNEQFF
TGTGCCAGCAGCTTAGTCCTAAGCTCCTACAATGAGCAGTTCTTC
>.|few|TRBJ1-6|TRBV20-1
CSARARTSYNSPLHF
TGCAGTGCTAGGGCCAGGACCTCCTATAATTCACCCCTCCACTTT
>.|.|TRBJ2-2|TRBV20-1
CSATPSANTGELFF
TGCAGTGCTACTCCGAGTGCGAACACCGGGGAGCTGTTTTTT
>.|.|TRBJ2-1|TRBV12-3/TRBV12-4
CASSLQEYNEQFF
TGTGCCAGCAGTTTACAGGAGTACAATGAGCAGTTCTTC
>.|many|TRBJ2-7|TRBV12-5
CASAPAGTGSYEQYF
TGTGCTAGTGCCCCAGCCGGGACTGGGAGCTACGAGCAGTACTTC
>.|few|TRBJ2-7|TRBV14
CASSQDAGGSYEQYF
TGTGCCAGCAGCCAAGACGCTGGGGGCTCCTACGAGCAGTACTTC
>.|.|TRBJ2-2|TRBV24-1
CATSDLRGGTGELFF
TGTGCCACCAGTGATTTGAGAGGGGGGACCGGGGAGCTGTTTTTT
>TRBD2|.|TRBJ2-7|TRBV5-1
CASSLDWAGANEQYF
TGCGCCAGCAGCTTGGATTGGGCGGGAGCCAACGAGCAGTACTTC
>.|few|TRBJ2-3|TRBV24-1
CATSDHRAGKTDTQYF
TGTGCCACCAGTGATCATAGGGCAGGGAAAACAGATACGCAGTATTTT
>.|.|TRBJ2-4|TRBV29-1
CSGALGGKNIQYF
TGCAGCGGGGCCCTAGGCGGCAAAAACATTCAGTACTTC
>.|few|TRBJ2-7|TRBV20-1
CSASPGPTYEQYF
TGCAGTGCTAGTCCCGGACCGACCTACGAGCAGTACTTC
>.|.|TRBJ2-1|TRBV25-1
CASPAPNEQFF
TGTGCCAGCCCGGCTCCCAATGAGCAGTTCTTC
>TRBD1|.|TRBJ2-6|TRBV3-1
CASSQTQGRGPGANVLTF
TGTGCCAGCAGCCAAACACAGGGGCGAGGGCCTGGGGCCAACGTCCTGACTTTC
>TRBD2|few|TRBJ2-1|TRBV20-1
CSARPRTAAGGNEQFF
TGCAGTGCTAGACCCCGAACCGCAGCGGGAGGCAATGAGCAGTTCTTC
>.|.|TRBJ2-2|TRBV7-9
CASSQLSGELFF
TGTGCCAGCAGCCAACTCAGCGGGGAGCTGTTTTTT
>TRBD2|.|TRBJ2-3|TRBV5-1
CASSSLAGGDDTQYF
TGCGCCAGCAGCTCCTTAGCGGGGGGGGACGATACGCAGTATTTT
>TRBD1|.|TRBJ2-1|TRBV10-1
CASSESTGMFF
TGCGCCAGCAGTGAGTCGACAGGGATGTTCTTC